This T cell receptor (beta chain) was identified in a study of OX40 agonist ivuxolimab in advanced cancers. Across the study: The dose of intravenous ivuxolimab that patients received every 2 weeks ranged from 0.01 to 10 mg/kg.

Trimming removed 2 bases from V and 3 bases from J, with 14 bases in between. Germline loops: CDR1 PRHDT, CDR2 FYEKMQ (reference sequence). This CDR3 spans 15 amino acids. Comments on this clone: The antigen remains undetermined.

Study results and limitations: Among the lowest peripheral clonal expansion occurred in 0.1-3.0 mg/kg partial responders.

TCRdb's table, derived via immunoSEQ multiplex PCR, lists solely in-frame clones and lacks some. The data hold 55,000 to 70,000 clones, with 80% to 95% observed a single time. The source of this sequence is an adult with an advanced solid tumor such as melanoma, head and neck, liver or kidney cancer. This chain uses TRBV13 with TRBJ2-7; D might be TRBD1 or TRBD2, each matching 6 bases. Sample: CD4+ or CD8+ T cells sorted from blood, taken in a trial of the OX40 agonist ivuxolimab. CDR3 coding DNA: TGTGCCAGCAGCTTAAGGGGGGACGCAGACTACGAGCAGTACTTC. It translates to CASSLRGDADYEQYF.